This T cell receptor (beta chain) was sequenced for a study of blood T cell repertoires in COVID-19. Germline V gene lookup returns CDR1 MNHNY and CDR2 SVGAGI (reference sequence). This CDR3 has 11 residues. Trimming stripped 8 bases from V and 8 bases from J, with 12 bases between. The participants were between roughly 18 and 89 years old and came from some 23 US areas. Before being deemed recovered, Cohort 3 donors had two negative PCRs, clearance, or symptom resolution. Original processing methods: The authors estimated nucleated cell counts from reference gene primer amplification. Sequencing used immunoSEQ multiplex PCR; TCRdb keeps in-frame clones, though not all of them. The D gene and trimming were derived from the DNA, and the V and J assignments and clone size from that table. The sample lists over 250,000 clones, approximately 86% occurring once.

The chain combines TRBV6-6 with TRBJ1-1; D not certain. The sequence was obtained from a woman under 30 who had recovered from COVID-19. Sequencing was done on a sample of PBMCs or T cells enriched from blood (not recorded which). The CDR3: CASEGGYEAFF. CDR3 nucleotides: TGTGCCAGCGAGGGTGGGTACGAAGCTTTCTTT.